This T cell receptor (beta chain) originates from a study of blood T cells in healthy people across ages. Only a few counts were recorded for this clonotype. V lost 2 bases and J lost 5, with 15 bases in between. This CDR3 is built from 15 residues. Germline loops: CDR1 MNHEY, CDR2 SVGEGT. A second PCR, run for about 6 to 11 cycles, used a sample-barcoded 5' primer plus a J-beta primer mix. TCRdb independently ran MiXCR on the 5' RACE reads; one entry per CDR3 protein. The sample carries hundreds of thousands of distinct CDR3 sequences, about 42% recorded once. This TCR was recovered from a man between 60 and 70 years old in good health. Sequences were obtained from blood. This sequence joins TRBV6-2 or TRBV6-3 and TRBJ1-2; TRBD1 is a possible D gene (5 bases). The CDR3 loop reads CASSYGRQKIYGYTF. The CDR3 bases are TGTGCCAGCAGTTACGGACGACAGAAAATTTATGGCTACACCTTC.